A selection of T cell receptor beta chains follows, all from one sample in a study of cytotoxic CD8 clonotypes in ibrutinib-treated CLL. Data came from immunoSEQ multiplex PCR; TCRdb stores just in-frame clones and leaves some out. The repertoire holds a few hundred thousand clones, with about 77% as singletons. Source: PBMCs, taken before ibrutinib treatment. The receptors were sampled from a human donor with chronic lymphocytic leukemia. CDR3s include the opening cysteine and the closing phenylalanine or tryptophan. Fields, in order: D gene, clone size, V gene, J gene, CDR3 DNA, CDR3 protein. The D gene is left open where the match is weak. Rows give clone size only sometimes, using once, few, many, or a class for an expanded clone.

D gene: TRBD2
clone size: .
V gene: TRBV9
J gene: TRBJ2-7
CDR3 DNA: TGTGCCAGCAGCGTAGGACTAGCGGGAGCAGCATACGAGCAGTACTTC
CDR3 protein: CASSVGLAGAAYEQYF

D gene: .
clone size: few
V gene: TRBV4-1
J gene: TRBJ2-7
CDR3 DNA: TGCGCCAGCAGCCACCGGGCCTCCTACGAGCAGTACTTC
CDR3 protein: CASSHRASYEQYF

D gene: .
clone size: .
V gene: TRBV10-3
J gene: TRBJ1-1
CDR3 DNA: TGTGCCGCCGGGCGAGGACAAACTGAAGCTTTCTTT
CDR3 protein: CAAGRGQTEAFF

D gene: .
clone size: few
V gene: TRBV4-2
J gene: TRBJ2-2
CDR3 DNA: TGTGCCAGCAGCCAAGCCGGGACAACGAACACCGGGGAGCTGTTTTTT
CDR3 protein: CASSQAGTTNTGELFF

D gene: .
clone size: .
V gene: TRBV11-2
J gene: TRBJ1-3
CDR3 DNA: TGTGCCAGCAGCTTAGACGACTCATTACGCGGAAACACCATATATTTT
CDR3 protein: CASSLDDSLRGNTIYF

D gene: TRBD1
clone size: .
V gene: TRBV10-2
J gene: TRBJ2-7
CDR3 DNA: TGCGCCAGCTCCCGGGACAGGATCATCTACGAGCAGTACTTC
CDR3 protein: CASSRDRIIYEQYF

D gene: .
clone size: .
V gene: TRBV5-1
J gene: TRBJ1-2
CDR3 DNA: TGCGCCAGCAGCCCCACTCCTGTCAGGGAAAACTATGGCTACACCTTC
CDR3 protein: CASSPTPVRENYGYTF

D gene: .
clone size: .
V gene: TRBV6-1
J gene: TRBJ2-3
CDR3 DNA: TGTGCCAGCACAGGTTCCACAGATACGCAGTATTTT
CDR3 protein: CASTGSTDTQYF

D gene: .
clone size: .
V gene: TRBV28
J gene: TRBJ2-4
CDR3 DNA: TGTGCCAGCAGTCCGACAGGCTTTAACATTCAGTACTTC
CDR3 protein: CASSPTGFNIQYF

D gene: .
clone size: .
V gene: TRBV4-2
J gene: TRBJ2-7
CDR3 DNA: TGTGCCAGCAGCCAAGTACAGGCCCCCTACGAGCAGTACTTC
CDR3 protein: CASSQVQAPYEQYF

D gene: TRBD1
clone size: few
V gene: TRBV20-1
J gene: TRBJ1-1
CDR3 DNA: TGCAGTGCTAGGACAGGGGTTGAAGCTTTCTTT
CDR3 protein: CSARTGVEAFF

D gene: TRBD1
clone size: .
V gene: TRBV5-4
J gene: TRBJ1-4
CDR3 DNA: TGTGCCAGCAGCCGGGACAGCACTAATGAAAAACTGTTTTTT
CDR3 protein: CASSRDSTNEKLFF

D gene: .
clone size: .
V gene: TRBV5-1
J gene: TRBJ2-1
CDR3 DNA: TGCGCCAGCAGCTTGGCCTCGGCGGGGAACAATGAGCAGTTCTTC
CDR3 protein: CASSLASAGNNEQFF

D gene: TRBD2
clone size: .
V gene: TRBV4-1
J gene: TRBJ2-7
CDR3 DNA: TGCGCCAGCAGCCCAGAGGGGCTAGCGGGAGTAGGTGAGCAGTACTTC
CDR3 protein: CASSPEGLAGVGEQYF

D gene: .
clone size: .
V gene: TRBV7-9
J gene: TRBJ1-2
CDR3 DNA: TGTGCCAGCAGCCCAGATAACTATGGCTACACCTTC
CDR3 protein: CASSPDNYGYTF

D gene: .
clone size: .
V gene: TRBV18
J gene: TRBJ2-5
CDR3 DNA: TGTGCCAGCTCACCCATTTCAGGGGACCAAGAGACCCAGTACTTC
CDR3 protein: CASSPISGDQETQYF

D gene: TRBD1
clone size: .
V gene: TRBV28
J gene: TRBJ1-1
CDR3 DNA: TGTGCCAGCAGTTCTCCGGGACAGGGGGTTGGGACTGAAGCTTTCTTT
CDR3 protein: CASSSPGQGVGTEAFF

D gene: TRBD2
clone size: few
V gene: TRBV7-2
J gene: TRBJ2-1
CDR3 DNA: TGTGCCAGCAGCTTTAGTAGCGGGAGGGGTTACAATGAGCAGTTCTTC
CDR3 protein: CASSFSSGRGYNEQFF

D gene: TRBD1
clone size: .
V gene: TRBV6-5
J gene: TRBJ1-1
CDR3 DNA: TGTGCCAGCAGTCCGGGACAGGGCTTTGAAGCTTTCTTT
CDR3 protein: CASSPGQGFEAFF

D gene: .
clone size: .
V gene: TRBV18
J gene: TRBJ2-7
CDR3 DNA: TGTGCCAGCTCACCAATTGGGGGGCTAAATTCCTACGAGCAGTACTTC
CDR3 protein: CASSPIGGLNSYEQYF

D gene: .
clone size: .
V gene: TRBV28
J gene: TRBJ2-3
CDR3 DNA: TGTGCCAGCATCCTGGAAGGGAGCAGGGTAGATACGCAGTATTTT
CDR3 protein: CASILEGSRVDTQYF

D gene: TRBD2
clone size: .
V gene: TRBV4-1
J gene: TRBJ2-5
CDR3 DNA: TGCGCCAGCAGCCAAGATTTGGCGGGAGAAGCCAAGACCCAGTACTTC
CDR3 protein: CASSQDLAGEAKTQYF

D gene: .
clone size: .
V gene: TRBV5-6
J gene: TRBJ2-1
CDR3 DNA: TGTGCCAGCAGCTTGCGATACAATGAGCAGTTCTTC
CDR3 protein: CASSLRYNEQFF